A single sample is the source of the 26 T cell receptor beta chains below, sequenced in a study of cytomegalovirus exposure and HLA in healthy donors (dated by TCRdb to about 2017). The library was built by means of the immunoSEQ multiplex PCR assay. A mixture of 60 forward primers for TCR Vbeta segments and 13 reverse primers for TCR Jbeta segments was used in the multiplex PCR. The source is immuneACCESS, and TCRdb retained only in-frame sequences with V and J called. Part of the clones is not carried over; for the studies checked, unresolved V genes explain less than half of this, and the remainder is unexplained. The sample table lists roughly 150,000 clones, around 80% of them with a count of one. Clones ranked in the top ten supply about 10% of the sample. Sample: PBMCs. The receptor source for this set is a man aged 18 to 29 in good health and CMV-seropositive.

The chain links TRBV19 to TRBJ2-1; 9 bases match TRBD1. V was pared by 11 bases and J by 6 bases, with 8 bases of the junction left unmatched. This CDR3 comprises 13 residues. CDR1 LNHDA and CDR2 SQIVND come from the germline V gene (reference sequence). CDR3 region: CAAAGTGSNEQFF. The CDR3 DNA reads as TGTGCCGCCGCCGGGACAGGGAGCAATGAGCAGTTCTTC.

CDR3: CASSQGAGNYGYTF. CDR3 nucleotides: TGTGCCAGCAGCCAGGGGGCAGGGAACTATGGCTACACCTTC. This rearrangement joins TRBV2 to TRBJ1-2; TRBD1 agrees at 8 bases. V was clipped by 6 bases and J by 2 bases; unmatched bases: 5. Per germline, CDR1 SNHLY and CDR2 FYNNEI. CDR3 length: 14 residues.

This clone appeared a few times. V gene TRBV30 combines with J gene TRBJ1-5, with D possibly TRBD1 on 6 matching bases. V was trimmed by 0 bases and J by 1 base, leaving 16 bases between them. The CDR3 consists of 17 residues. CDR1 is GTSNPN, CDR2 SVGIG, per germline (reference sequence). DNA for the CDR3: TGTGCCTGGAGTGTGGGGGACATGGGTGGGAGCAATCAGCCCCAGCATTTT. Amino acids: CAWSVGDMGGSNQPQHF.

In the case of this clone: Other DNA sequences of this sample code for an identical CDR3. This sequence joins TRBV15 and TRBJ2-1, with TRBD2 as a possible D gene (6 bases). The CDR3 spans 15 residues. Germline V CDR1 and CDR2: LNHNV, YYDKDF (reference sequence). Trimming removed 2 bases from V and 5 bases from J, with 13 bases in between. CDR3 sequence (DNA): TGTGCCACCAGCAGACCAAGCGGGCGTAACAATGAGCAGTTCTTC. Its protein product is CATSRPSGRNNEQFF.

The chain uses TRBV29-1 and TRBJ1-1; D may be TRBD1 (5 bases). Germline CDR1 reads SQVTM; CDR2 reads ANQGSEA. Trimming cost V 5 bases and J 0 bases, with 13 bases left between them. This CDR3 region has 14 residues. This chain's CDR3 is CSVYEAGLNTEAFF. The CDR3 nucleotides are TGCAGCGTTTATGAGGCAGGGCTGAACACTGAAGCTTTCTTT.

The chain combines TRBV10-3 with TRBJ2-7, with D perhaps matching TRBD2 (5 bases). This CDR3 has 14 amino acids. V gave up 8 bases and J gave up 5 bases, with 19 bases separating them. Germline CDR1 is ENHRY and CDR2 is SYGVKD. CDR3 sequence reads: CAIRPAGGMNEQYF. The DNA for the CDR3 is TGTGCCATCCGACCGGCGGGCGGAATGAACGAGCAGTACTTC.

This clone was picked up one time. V and J are TRBV21-1 and TRBJ2-4; TRBD1, as called in the table, went unchecked against the DNA. TRBV21-1 is a listed pseudogene. CDR3 length equals 16 residues. The DNA for the CDR3 is TGTGCCAGCAGCCTTAGGGCCCGGGACAGAAAAAACATTCAGTACTTC. As protein: CASSLRARDRKNIQYF.

This rearrangement joins TRBV29-1 to TRBJ2-5; tentatively, D is TRBD1 (6 bases). Germline V gene data show CDR1 as SQVTM and CDR2 as ANQGSEA. V shed 4 bases and J shed 1 base, with 19 bases lying between them. The CDR3 has 16 amino acids. The CDR3 spells CSVVGLGQGSQETQYF. The DNA of the CDR3 is TGCAGCGTTGTAGGCTTAGGGCAGGGGTCCCAAGAGACCCAGTACTTC.

The rearrangement links TRBV28 to TRBJ2-5, with TRBD2 identical over 10 bases. The CDR3 has 14 amino acids. Germline V gives CDR1 MDHEN, CDR2 SYDVKM. The junction had 6 bases not matched to a gene; V was cut back by 7 bases and J by 4 bases. The CDR3 region is CASTSSGSGETQYF. In DNA form, the CDR3 reads TGTGCCAGCACCTCTAGCGGGAGTGGAGAGACCCAGTACTTC.

This chain uses TRBV27 with TRBJ2-3; 9 positions agree with TRBD2. With V trimmed by 2 bases and J by 4 bases, 4 bases remained unmatched. This CDR3 region has 15 residues. CDR1 is MNHEY, CDR2 SMNVEV, per germline (reference sequence). DNA for the CDR3: TGTGCCAGCAGTTTAATAGTAGCGGGAGCAGATACGCAGTATTTT. It codes for CASSLIVAGADTQYF.

The rearrangement uses TRBV4-1 and TRBJ2-7; 8 bases agree with TRBD1. Germline CDR1 is MGHRA and CDR2 is YSYEKL. Unmatched junction bases numbered 2, after V lost 1 base and J lost 3 bases. This CDR3 spans 14 amino acids. The CDR3 sequence is CASSQAGGNYEQYF. The DNA of the CDR3 is TGCGCCAGCAGCCAAGCAGGGGGCAACTACGAGCAGTACTTC.

This chain connects TRBV7-3 to TRBJ2-1, with D maybe TRBD2 (6 bases). V lost 5 bases, J lost 9 bases, and 14 bases lay in between. From germline, CDR1 is SGHTA and CDR2 FQGTGA. CDR3 length: 13 amino acids. The CDR3 DNA reads TGTGCCAGCAGCCAAACGCCTAGCGCTGAGCAGTTCTTC. Its translation: CASSQTPSAEQFF.

Comment on this clone: Other DNA sequences in the same sample also yield this CDR3. The chain is built from TRBV6-1 and TRBJ1-1, with TRBD1 matching over 7 bases. This CDR3 contains 15 residues. Germline values: CDR1 MNHNS, CDR2 SASEGT. The V segment lost 2 bases and the J segment 4 bases; nucleotides outside the gene matches: 7. In nucleotides, the CDR3 is TGTGCCAGCAGTGAAATCAGGGGGTGGGGCACTGAAGCTTTCTTT. As protein: CASSEIRGWGTEAFF.

V and J are TRBV7-3 and TRBJ2-3; 8 bases line up with TRBD2. This CDR3 is 17 amino acids long. The germline CDR1 and CDR2 sequences are SGHTA and FQGTGA. J was trimmed by 4 bases and V by 1 base; bases with no gene match: 10. The CDR3 is CASSLRGTGTRSDTQYF. The CDR3 coding sequence is TGTGCCAGCAGCTTAAGAGGAACCGGGACTAGATCAGATACGCAGTATTTT.

The chain uses TRBV19 and TRBJ2-1; TRBD1 agrees at 8 bases. This CDR3 has 15 residues. After removal of 5 bases from V and 5 bases from J, the junction contained 8 bases not matched to a gene. Per the germline V gene, CDR1 is LNHDA and CDR2 is SQIVND (reference sequence). The CDR3 loop reads CASSSPGQANNEQFF. The CDR3 nucleotides are TGTGCCAGTAGTTCACCGGGACAGGCCAACAATGAGCAGTTCTTC.

This chain links TRBV13 with TRBJ2-2, with a weak D call TRBD1 (6 bases). Trimming stripped 2 bases from V and 1 base from J, with 11 bases between. The germline gives CDR1 PRHDT, CDR2 FYEKMQ (reference sequence). The CDR3 is made up of 16 amino acids. This chain's CDR3 is CASSLRTVRNTGELFF. CDR3 nucleotide sequence: TGTGCCAGCAGCTTACGGACAGTAAGGAACACCGGGGAGCTGTTTTTT.

The chain employs TRBV11-2 and TRBJ2-3; TRBD2 agrees at 13 bases. Germline V gene sequence: CDR1 SGHAT, CDR2 FQNNGV. V lost 5 bases to trimming and J lost 5 bases; unmatched junction nucleotides: 10. The CDR3 is 17 residues long. For the CDR3, the DNA is TGTGCCAGCAGCCGACAACTAGCGGGGGGGCTCTTAGATACGCAGTATTTT. Translation: CASSRQLAGGLLDTQYF.

The chain carries TRBV28 and TRBJ2-3, with D possibly being TRBD1 (6 bases). Germline CDR1 reads MDHEN; CDR2 reads SYDVKM. V lost 7 bases and J 5 bases, leaving 22 bases between the germline ends. The CDR3 length is 16 residues. The CDR3 coding sequence is TGTGCCAGCACCATAGGATCAGGGGCGAGGCTAGATACGCAGTATTTT. It encodes CASTIGSGARLDTQYF.

The chain carries TRBV6-1 and TRBJ2-4; 11 bases line up with TRBD2. This CDR3 is 14 amino acids long. V lost 4 bases and J lost 8; bases outside the gene matches: 4. CDR1 and CDR2 (germline): MNHNS, SASEGT. CDR3 sequence: CASSGLLAGDIQYF. The CDR3 DNA reads TGTGCCAGCAGTGGCTTACTAGCGGGAGACATTCAGTACTTC.

This clone was picked up a small number of times. V is TRBV11-2 and J is TRBJ2-3; 12 nucleotides line up with TRBD1. Germline V gene lookup returns CDR1 SGHAT and CDR2 FQNNGV. J gave up 5 bases and V 1 base, and 4 bases lay outside the gene matches. The CDR3 is 16 residues long. The CDR3 nucleotides are TGTGCCAGCAGCTTAGGGGGACAGGGGGCCGGAGATACGCAGTATTTT. It encodes CASSLGGQGAGDTQYF.

In DNA, the CDR3 is TGTGCCAGTAGTATTACGGGAGGGCCCTCCAATGAGCAGTTCTTC. Its protein is CASSITGGPSNEQFF. The V and J genes are TRBV19 and TRBJ2-1; 8 nucleotides match TRBD2. The ends lost 3 bases at V and 6 bases at J; junction bases unmatched: 7. Germline V lookup: CDR1 LNHDA, CDR2 SQIVND (reference sequence). This CDR3 contains 15 residues.

CDR3 coding DNA: TGTGCCAGCAGCATCGGGACTAGCGCGCCGACCGAGCAGTTCTTC. Protein sequence: CASSIGTSAPTEQFF. The chain recombines TRBV11-3 with TRBJ2-1; 10 bases map to TRBD2. The CDR3 has 15 residues. V trimming: 5 bases; J trimming: 10 bases; junction bases outside the gene matches: 11. The V gene's germline CDR1 is SGHNT and CDR2 YENEEA.

In its sample, this clone was seen a few times. The V call is TRBV5-1, the J call TRBJ1-5, with TRBD1 identical over 7 bases. The junction had 5 bases not matched to a gene; V was cut back by 4 bases and J by 4 bases. The germline gives CDR1 SGHRS, CDR2 YFSETQ. This CDR3 contains 14 residues. CDR3 loop: CASSIGTDNQPQHF. The CDR3 nucleotides are TGCGCCAGCAGCATAGGGACAGATAATCAGCCCCAGCATTTT.

This clone came up a few times. This CDR3 is CATSSAAGASYNEQFF. The CDR3 nucleotides read TGTGCCACCAGCAGCGCGGCGGGAGCCTCCTACAATGAGCAGTTCTTC. The rearrangement uses TRBV15 and TRBJ2-1; 7 bases fit TRBD2. The V gene's germline CDR1 is LNHNV and CDR2 YYDKDF (reference sequence). The CDR3 runs to 16 residues. V lost 3 bases and J lost 0; bases outside the gene matches: 5.

This clone was seen more than once but under ten times. This chain connects TRBV9 to TRBJ2-3, with 9 bases identical to TRBD1. Germline V gives CDR1 SGDLS, CDR2 YYNGEE. With 6 bases clipped from V and 3 bases from J, the junction kept 5 bases outside the gene matches. This CDR3 is built from 14 residues. The chain's CDR3 is CASNRQGVTDTQYF. The CDR3 DNA is TGTGCCAGCAACAGACAGGGGGTAACAGATACGCAGTATTTT.

The rearrangement joins TRBV7-9 to TRBJ2-7; 11 nucleotides agree with TRBD2. Looked up from germline, CDR1 is SEHNR and CDR2 is FQNEAQ (reference sequence). The CDR3 totals 19 residues. Losses at the gene ends were 0 bases for V and 0 bases for J; bases not matched to a gene: 10. CDR3 residues: CASSLAPSGRPSSSYEQYF. DNA for the CDR3: TGTGCCAGCAGCTTAGCGCCTAGCGGGAGGCCATCGAGCTCCTACGAGCAGTACTTC.